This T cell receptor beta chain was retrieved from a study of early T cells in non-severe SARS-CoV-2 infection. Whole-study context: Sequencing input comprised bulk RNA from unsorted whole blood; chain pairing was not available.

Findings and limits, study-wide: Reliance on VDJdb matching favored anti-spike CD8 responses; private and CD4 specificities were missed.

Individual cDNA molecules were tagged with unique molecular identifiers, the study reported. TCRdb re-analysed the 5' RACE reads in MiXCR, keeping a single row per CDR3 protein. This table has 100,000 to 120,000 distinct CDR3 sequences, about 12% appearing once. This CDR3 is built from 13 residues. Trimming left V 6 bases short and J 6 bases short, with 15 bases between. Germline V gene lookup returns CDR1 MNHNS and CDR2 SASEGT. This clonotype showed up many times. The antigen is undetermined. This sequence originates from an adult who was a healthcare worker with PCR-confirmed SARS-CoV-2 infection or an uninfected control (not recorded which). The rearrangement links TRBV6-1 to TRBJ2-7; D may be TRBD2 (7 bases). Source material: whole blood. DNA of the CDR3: TGTGCCAGCAGCGGGGGGCGCTTGTCCGAGCAGTACTTC. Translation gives CASSGGRLSEQYF.